This TCR beta chain was observed in a study of shared clonotypes between healthy human individuals. A word on this clone: Its antigen remains unknown.

The CDR3 has 12 residues. Germline CDR1 is ENHRY and CDR2 is SYGVKD. V was trimmed by 5 bases and J by 7 bases, leaving 9 bases between them. Donors included only healthy HIV-negative adults lacking recent acute infections or vaccinations. Running of the assay took place at deep level. About 30,000 T cell genomes, or around 180 ng DNA, went into the sorted-subset replicate PCRs. Profiled with immunoSEQ multiplex PCR; TCRdb holds only in-frame clones, not every one. The sample consists of under 600,000 clones, around 97% of them appearing once. General observations from the study: It was observed that 4% to 6% of naive CD4 clonotypes were shared across several donors.

The chain has TRBV10-3 and TRBJ1-5; TRBD1 might be the D (6 bases). The sample consisted of naive CD4+ T cells sorted from blood. The subset denotes: CD45RA+ positively selected. This clonotype was obtained from a woman younger than 45 in good health. The CDR3 is CAISSGDQPQHF. CDR3 DNA sequence: TGTGCCATCAGTTCAGGGGACCAGCCCCAGCATTTT.